Each of the 28 T cell receptor beta chains below was sequenced from the same sample in a study of T cells after posttransplantation cyclophosphamide (dated by TCRdb to about 2016). Library generation was performed with the immunoSEQ multiplex PCR assay. Entries here come from immuneACCESS through TCRdb and include only in-frame sequences with V and J called. Some clones fail to appear in such tables; in the studies checked, an unresolved V gene covers under half of the shortfall, and the cause of the remainder is unknown. There are tens of thousands of clones in this sample, and none of them is a singleton. The ten biggest clones cover 2.2% of the sample. Sequenced: PBMCs. The receptors were gathered from a man aged 40-55 years in good health, CMV-negative, and a related stem cell transplant donor.

This clone was counted many times. The chain employs TRBV28 and TRBJ2-5, with D possibly matching TRBD2 (6 bases). The length of the CDR3 is 13 residues. Trimming pared 3 bases from V and 7 bases from J, leaving 12 bases between. The germline V gene has CDR1 MDHEN and CDR2 SYDVKM. As DNA, the CDR3 is TGTGCCAGCAGTTTGGGCGGGGTAGGGACCCAGTACTTC. It is translated as CASSLGGVGTQYF.

This clone was observed many times. This sequence joins TRBV7-2 and TRBJ2-7, with 14 positions matching TRBD2. With V trimmed by 5 bases and J by 3 bases, 3 bases remained unmatched. CDR3 size: 15 residues. Germline lookup yields CDR1 SGHTA and CDR2 FQGNSA. CDR3 loop: CASSTGTSGSYEQYF. The CDR3, as DNA: TGTGCCAGCAGCACGGGGACTAGCGGGAGCTACGAGCAGTACTTC.

V and J are TRBV6-5 and TRBJ2-7; weak D call: TRBD1 (6 bases). From germline, CDR1 is MNHEY and CDR2 SVGAGI. V was clipped by 7 bases and J by 1 base, with 11 bases between them. The CDR3 runs 13 residues. The CDR3 region has the DNA TGTGCCAGCAACAGGGACATATCCTACGAGCAGTACTTC. Protein: CASNRDISYEQYF.

This clone was observed at least ten times. The chain joins TRBV7-8 to TRBJ2-7; 7 bases match TRBD1. The CDR3 runs to 14 residues. Looked up from germline, CDR1 is SGHVS and CDR2 is FQNEAQ. The junction had 7 bases not matched to a gene; V was cut back by 2 bases and J by 6 bases. CDR3 in amino acids: CASSLRDSRSEQYF. The CDR3, as DNA: TGTGCCAGCAGCTTACGGGACAGTAGGAGCGAGCAGTACTTC.

This clone was found many times. In nucleotides, the CDR3 is TGTGCCAGCAGTTTGCGCGAGGACTCCTACGAGCAGTACTTC. Protein: CASSLREDSYEQYF. The chain has TRBV27 and TRBJ2-7, with unresolved D. The V gene lost 3 bases and the J gene lost 0 bases, with 9 bases spanning the gap. The CDR3 spans 14 residues. In germline, CDR1 is MNHEY, CDR2 SMNVEV (reference sequence).

This clone was seen many times. The J gene is TRBJ2-1, the V gene TRBV7-2; 10 positions match TRBD2. Germline values: CDR1 SGHTA, CDR2 FQGNSA. The CDR3 contains 15 residues. The V segment lost 3 bases and the J segment 7 bases; nucleotides outside the gene matches: 6. As DNA, the CDR3 is TGTGCCAGCAGCTTTTCAGCGGGAGGGCCGAATGAGCAGTTCTTC. Its protein is CASSFSAGGPNEQFF.

This clone was detected many times. The chain joins TRBV19 to TRBJ1-1; 8 bases agree with TRBD1. Germline trimming cut 6 bases from V and 6 bases from J; bases unmatched to any gene: 9. The CDR3 covers 14 residues. Germline V gene lookup returns CDR1 LNHDA and CDR2 SQIVND (reference sequence). CDR3 in DNA: TGTGCCAGTAGGGAGGACAGGGAAGGCCCTGAAGCTTTCTTT. It yields the protein CASREDREGPEAFF. The complete variable domain, with remaining parts taken from reference TRBV19 and TRBJ1-1, reads DGGITQSPKYLFRKEGQNVTLSCEQNLNHDAMYWYRQDPGQGLRLIYYSQIVNDFQKGDIAEGYSVSREKKESFPLTVTSAQKNPTAFYLCASREDREGPEAFFGQGTRLTVV.

At least ten counts were recorded for this clone. The chain links TRBV5-4 to TRBJ1-1; a possible D gene is TRBD1 (6 bases). Germline V gives CDR1 SGHNT, CDR2 YYREEE (reference sequence). This CDR3 spans 18 amino acids. Trimming took off 4 bases at V and 2 bases at J, with 24 bases between the two ends. The CDR3 here is CASSDLGGRGSDNTEAFF. CDR3 nucleotides: TGTGCCAGCAGCGACCTTGGGGGCAGGGGATCAGACAACACTGAAGCTTTCTTT.

In this sample, this clone turned up many times. V is TRBV30 and J is TRBJ2-5; perhaps TRBD2 as D (5 bases). Germline loops: CDR1 GTSNPN, CDR2 SVGIG (reference sequence). Trimming took off 3 bases at V and 5 bases at J, with 10 bases between the two ends. CDR3 length: 12 residues. The CDR3 nucleotides are TGTGCCTGGAGCCCGCGAGGGGAGACCCAGTACTTC. Encoded protein: CAWSPRGETQYF.

This clone came up many times. This specimen includes other DNA sequences encoding the same CDR3. This rearrangement joins TRBV27 to TRBJ2-1; 8 nucleotides line up with TRBD2. V gave up 6 bases and J gave up 5 bases; unmatched junction bases: 12. Germline V CDR1 and CDR2: MNHEY, SMNVEV (reference sequence). The CDR3 length is 16 residues. CDR3 in amino acids: CASSTLAGTADNEQFF. In DNA, the CDR3 is TGTGCCAGCAGCACCTTAGCGGGAACGGCGGACAATGAGCAGTTCTTC.

This clone was seen many times. The rearrangement joins TRBV19 to TRBJ2-2; perhaps TRBD1 as D (7 bases). V was cut by 4 bases and J by 5 bases, with 11 bases left in between. CDR1 and CDR2 (germline): LNHDA, SQIVND (reference sequence). The CDR3 is 14 amino acids. The CDR3: CASSNRGLTGELFF. Written as DNA, the CDR3 is TGTGCCAGTAGTAACAGGGGACTGACCGGGGAGCTGTTTTTT. Looking up the rest from reference TRBV19 and TRBJ2-2 gives the full variable domain: DGGITQSPKYLFRKEGQNVTLSCEQNLNHDAMYWYRQDPGQGLRLIYYSQIVNDFQKGDIAEGYSVSREKKESFPLTVTSAQKNPTAFYLCASSNRGLTGELFFGEGSRLTVL.

There are many counts of this clone. The V and J genes are TRBV18 and TRBJ2-7, with a tentative D call TRBD1 (6 bases). Per the germline V gene, CDR1 is KGHSH and CDR2 is LQKENI. V was trimmed by 2 bases and J by 5 bases, leaving 13 bases between them. This CDR3 spans 14 amino acids. The CDR3 coding sequence is TGTGCCAGCTCACCAATCGCCAGGGGCCACGAGCAGTACTTC. Translated, it gives CASSPIARGHEQYF. The full variable domain, rest sourced from reference TRBV18 and TRBJ2-7, is NAGVMQNPRHLVRRRGQEARLRCSPMKGHSHVYWYRQLPEEGLKFMVYLQKENIIDESGMPKERFSAEFPKEGPSILRIQQVVRGDSAAYFCASSPIARGHEQYFGPGTRLTVT.

The table lists this clone with many counts. J is TRBJ2-2 and V is TRBV6-5; 8 bases match TRBD1. There are 15 residues in the CDR3. Germline loops: CDR1 MNHEY, CDR2 SVGAGI. Trimming took 5 bases from V and 3 from J; bases not matched to a gene: 5. The CDR3 loop reads CASSRDRWHTGELFF. CDR3 in DNA: TGTGCCAGCAGTCGGGACAGGTGGCACACCGGGGAGCTGTTTTTT.

In its sample, this clone was seen many times. This chain connects TRBV5-4 to TRBJ1-2; possibly TRBD1 for D (6 bases). The ends were cut back, 0 bases at V and 7 bases at J, with 16 bases in the middle. The CDR3 has 15 amino acids. Germline loops: CDR1 SGHNT, CDR2 YYREEE (reference sequence). The CDR3 DNA follows: TGTGCCAGCAGCTTGGGGTCAGGGGAGCTCGGTGGCTACACCTTC. It encodes CASSLGSGELGGYTF.

This clone was observed many times. This chain links TRBV11-2 with TRBJ2-1, with 8 bases identical to TRBD1. V shed 6 bases and J 8 bases; nucleotides not matched to a gene: 12. Per the germline V gene, CDR1 is SGHAT and CDR2 is FQNNGV. The CDR3 totals 15 residues. The CDR3 loop is CASRSGGRGLYEQFF. In DNA form, the CDR3 reads TGTGCCAGCAGGTCAGGGGGCAGGGGGCTCTATGAGCAGTTCTTC.

This clone has ten or more counts. V gene TRBV18 combines with J gene TRBJ2-3; the match to TRBD1 covers 7 bases. Germline-derived CDR1 and CDR2 are KGHSH and LQKENI. Trimming cost V 3 bases and J 2 bases; bases outside gene matches: 2. The CDR3 has 14 amino acids. The CDR3 region is CASSPGTDTDTQYF. As DNA, the CDR3 is TGTGCCAGCTCACCCGGGACAGACACAGATACGCAGTATTTT.

This clone showed up many times. The V and J genes are TRBV5-4 and TRBJ2-7; TRBD2 aligns across 10 bases. J was trimmed by 6 bases and V by 1 base; bases with no gene match: 7. CDR3 length equals 15 residues. CDR1 SGHNT and CDR2 YYREEE come from the germline V gene (reference sequence). Written as DNA, the CDR3 is TGTGCCAGCAGCTTGATTCTAGCGGGAGTACTCGAGCAGTACTTC. This codes for CASSLILAGVLEQYF.

This clone showed up many times. The chain joins TRBV21-1 to TRBJ2-4; TRBD1, the table's D call, lacks a check against the DNA. TRBV21-1 is noted as a pseudogene. The CDR3 loop spans 16 amino acids. The CDR3 sequence is CASSNIRGLAKNIQYF. The CDR3 DNA reads TGTGCCAGCAGCAATATCAGGGGGCTGGCCAAAAACATTCAGTACTTC.

This clone was seen many times. J is TRBJ2-7 and V is TRBV1; the listed D gene, TRBD2, was not tested against the DNA. TRBV1 is flagged as a pseudogene. The CDR3 has 14 residues. CDR3 in DNA: TGCACCAGCAGCCAAGATCGAGTCTTCTACGAGCAGTACTTC. Amino acid sequence: CTSSQDRVFYEQYF.

Ten or more counts support this clone. The V gene is TRBV6-5, the J gene TRBJ1-2, with D unresolved. The germline V gene encodes CDR1 MNHEY and CDR2 SVGAGI. The CDR3 has 13 residues. V lost 4 bases and J 2 bases, leaving 8 bases between the germline ends. CDR3 amino acids: CASSSNINYGYTF. The CDR3 nucleotides are TGTGCCAGCAGTTCCAACATCAACTATGGCTACACCTTC.

The sample holds many counts of this clone. The CDR3 bases are TGTGCCAGCGCGTCAACCCCAGCGGGCACAGATACGCAGTATTTT. Protein: CASASTPAGTDTQYF. The rearrangement links TRBV28 to TRBJ2-3; D is perhaps TRBD2 (5 bases). Trimming removed 8 bases at V and 1 base at J, with 16 bases between. Germline assignment: CDR1 MDHEN and CDR2 SYDVKM. The CDR3 extends over 15 amino acids.

This clone came up many times. The chain joins TRBV6-5 to TRBJ2-5; the D gene is possibly TRBD2 (5 bases). Per the germline V gene, CDR1 is MNHEY and CDR2 is SVGAGI. The V end was cut by 7 bases, the J end by 5 bases, with 8 bases between. This CDR3 comprises 11 residues. The CDR3 spells CASMSGETQYF. CDR3 bases: TGTGCCAGCATGTCGGGGGAGACCCAGTACTTC.

This clone was detected ten times or more. The chain employs TRBV10-3 and TRBJ2-1; TRBD1 matches 7 bases. Trimming at V came to 10 bases and at J to 9 bases, leaving 12 bases not matched to a gene. The CDR3 covers 13 residues. The germline CDR1 and CDR2 sequences are ENHRY and SYGVKD. CDR3 loop: CATQQGSEGEQFF. In nucleotides, the CDR3 is TGTGCCACGCAACAGGGGAGCGAAGGTGAGCAGTTCTTC.

This clone has at least ten counts. The genes are TRBV4-3 and TRBJ1-2; TRBD1 is a possible D gene (6 bases). The V end was cut by 5 bases, the J end by 5 bases, with 18 bases between. Germline CDR1 reads LGHNA; CDR2 reads YSLEER. The CDR3 covers 15 residues. CDR3 sequence: CASSKGGVPLYGYTF. The CDR3 nucleotides read TGCGCCAGCAGCAAAGGGGGGGTACCATTATATGGCTACACCTTC.

In this sample, this clone turned up many times. Compared with germline, one end of the junction differs, possibly owing to a read error. The chain carries TRBV7-9 and TRBJ2-1; TRBD2 is a possible D gene (5 bases). The germline gives CDR1 SEHNR, CDR2 FQNEAQ (reference sequence). This CDR3 is 11 amino acids long. The CDR3 coding sequence is TGTGCCGGCAGCCTTGTAGAGGGTGAGTTCTTC. Its translation is CAGSLVEGEFF. Filled out from reference TRBV7-9 and TRBJ2-1, the complete variable domain reads DTGVSQNPRHKITKRGQNVTFRCDPISEHNRLYWYRQTLGQGPEFLTYFQNEAQLEKSRLLSDRFSAERPKGSFSTLEIQRTEQGDSAMYLCAGSLVEGEFFGPGTRLTVL.

This clone showed up many times. This chain connects TRBV7-3 to TRBJ2-2; TRBD1 agrees at 9 bases. V dropped 5 bases and J dropped 4; count of bases not matched to a gene: 2. The germline V gene encodes CDR1 SGHTA and CDR2 FQGTGA. CDR3 length: 14 amino acids. This CDR3 reads CASSPQGATGELFF. The CDR3 bases are TGTGCCAGCAGCCCACAGGGGGCCACCGGGGAGCTGTTTTTT.

This clone was recorded many times. This chain connects TRBV29-1 to TRBJ2-7, with 7 bases fitting TRBD2. The CDR3 has 13 residues. V lost 5 bases and J lost 0; bases outside the gene matches: 4. The germline V gene has CDR1 SQVTM and CDR2 ANQGSEA. CDR3 bases: TGCAGCGTTAACGGCGGGAGCTCCTACGAGCAGTACTTC. Its translation: CSVNGGSSYEQYF.

This clone was picked up many times. The CDR3 loop is CASSPATGREQYF. The DNA of the CDR3 is TGTGCCAGCTCACCAGCGACAGGTCGTGAGCAGTACTTC. This chain uses TRBV18 with TRBJ2-7; possibly TRBD1 for D (6 bases). V dropped 2 bases and J dropped 7 bases, with 12 bases sitting between them. Germline CDR1 and CDR2: KGHSH and LQKENI. The length of the CDR3 is 13 residues.